Listed below are T cell receptor beta chains from one sample, sequenced in a study of identical twins. TCRdb recomputed calls from the 5' RACE reads with MiXCR, one row per CDR3 protein. The sample records 1.5 million or so distinct CDR3 sequences, about 32% being singletons. Sequenced input: cord blood. The receptors here all came from a newborn girl in good health. The CDR3 runs from the conserved cysteine through the conserved F or W. A D gene is named only where the DNA matches it firmly. A clone size is listed for some rows: how often the clone was seen (once, few, many), or a class if it is expanded.

D	size	V	J	CDR3	DNA
NA	few	TRBV6-6	TRBJ2-3	CATFRDSPWTDTQYF	TGTGCCACCTTCCGGGACTCTCCCTGGACAGATACGCAGTATTTT
TRBD2	NA	TRBV11-2	TRBJ2-7	CASSSIIGGWEQYF	TGTGCCAGCAGCTCCATTATCGGGGGGTGGGAGCAGTACTTC
NA	NA	TRBV12-3/TRBV12-4	TRBJ2-1	CASSRGAGPYNEQFF	TGTGCCAGCAGCCGAGGAGCGGGCCCCTACAATGAGCAGTTCTTC
NA	NA	TRBV28	TRBJ1-5	CASSSRGPQPQHF	TGTGCCAGCAGTTCTAGGGGACCCCAGCCCCAGCATTTT
TRBD2	NA	TRBV20-1	TRBJ2-1	CSAQRTSGVQEQFF	TGCAGTGCTCAACGGACTAGCGGCGTCCAGGAGCAGTTCTTC
TRBD2	NA	TRBV5-1	TRBJ2-3	CASRASGVGDTQYF	TGCGCCAGCAGGGCTAGCGGAGTCGGAGATACGCAGTATTTT
TRBD1	many	TRBV20-1	TRBJ1-2	CSARTGGYGYTF	TGCAGTGCTAGGACAGGGGGCTATGGCTACACCTTC
NA	few	TRBV20-1	TRBJ2-5	CSASGGGEETQYF	TGCAGTGCTAGTGGGGGGGGCGAAGAGACCCAGTACTTC
TRBD2	few	TRBV25-1	TRBJ2-1	CASSALGTSGRHNEQFF	TGTGCCAGCAGTGCCCTCGGGACTAGCGGGAGACACAATGAGCAGTTCTTC
NA	NA	TRBV20-1	TRBJ1-1	CSARAGGLSTEAFF	TGCAGTGCTAGGGCGGGAGGGTTGAGCACTGAAGCTTTCTTT
TRBD1	few	TRBV11-2	TRBJ1-2	CASSLTTGWLYGYTF	TGTGCCAGCAGCTTAACGACAGGGTGGCTATATGGCTACACCTTC
NA	few	TRBV29-1	TRBJ1-1	CSVGQAEAFF	TGCAGCGTTGGACAAGCCGAAGCTTTCTTT
NA	few	TRBV29-1	TRBJ1-5	CSVDREGNQPQHF	TGCAGCGTTGATCGGGAAGGCAATCAGCCCCAGCATTTT
NA	many	TRBV3-1	TRBJ2-7	CASSQAVGRVHEQYF	TGTGCCAGCAGCCAAGCTGTAGGAAGGGTTCACGAGCAGTACTTC
NA	NA	TRBV27	TRBJ1-1	CASGRRGGRFGNTEAFF	TGTGCCAGCGGCCGTCGGGGGGGGCGTTTTGGTAACACTGAAGCTTTCTTT
TRBD1	NA	TRBV3-1	TRBJ1-3	CASSPGTGAGNTIYF	TGTGCCAGCAGCCCCGGGACAGGGGCAGGAAACACCATATATTTT
NA	few	TRBV6-5	TRBJ2-1	CASSSAHNEQFF	TGTGCCAGCAGTTCCGCGCACAATGAGCAGTTCTTC
TRBD1	few	TRBV7-2	TRBJ1-4	CASSSGQGKSEKLFF	TGTGCCAGCAGCTCGGGACAGGGGAAGTCTGAAAAACTGTTTTTT
NA	many	TRBV27	TRBJ2-4	CASSSHTTKNIQYF	TGTGCCAGCAGTTCACACACGACCAAAAACATTCAGTACTTC
TRBD2	few	TRBV5-1	TRBJ2-3	CASSFTAGGPDTQYF	TGCGCCAGCAGCTTCACGGCGGGAGGTCCAGATACGCAGTATTTT
NA	many	TRBV5-1	TRBJ2-3	CASSFTTSTDTQYF	TGCGCCAGCAGCTTCACTACTAGCACAGATACGCAGTATTTT
NA	NA	TRBV5-6	TRBJ2-4	CASMSSGNKNIQYF	TGTGCATCCATGTCTTCGGGGAACAAAAACATTCAGTACTTC
NA	NA	TRBV12-3/TRBV12-4	TRBJ1-2	CASSPEGEVNYGYTF	TGTGCCAGCAGCCCCGAGGGAGAAGTTAACTATGGCTACACCTTC
NA	many	TRBV5-1	TRBJ2-3	CASSLGASSTDTQYF	TGCGCCAGCAGCTTGGGGGCCAGTAGCACAGATACGCAGTATTTT
NA	NA	TRBV12-3/TRBV12-4	TRBJ2-3	CASSLSGMGDTQYF	TGTGCCAGCAGTTTATCTGGGATGGGAGATACGCAGTATTTT
NA	NA	TRBV3-1	TRBJ2-3	CACSQVVSWGSTDTQYF	TGTGCCTGCAGCCAAGTTGTCTCGTGGGGGAGCACAGATACGCAGTATTTT
NA	NA	TRBV4-1	TRBJ2-3	CASSQYLGLQGSDTQYF	TGCGCCAGCAGCCAATACCTAGGACTACAGGGATCAGATACGCAGTATTTT
TRBD2	few	TRBV12-3/TRBV12-4	TRBJ2-1	CASSLRHSGLAGRSYNEQFF	TGTGCCAGCAGTTTACGTCATTCGGGACTAGCGGGAAGATCCTACAATGAGCAGTTCTTC
NA	NA	TRBV20-1	TRBJ1-5	CSASHGNQPQHF	TGCAGTGCTAGTCACGGGAATCAGCCCCAGCATTTT
TRBD2	few	TRBV20-1	TRBJ2-1	CSARDIKLGLASNEQFF	TGCAGTGCTAGAGATATTAAGTTGGGACTAGCTAGCAATGAGCAGTTCTTC
NA	NA	TRBV12-3/TRBV12-4	TRBJ2-3	CASSRGPNTQYF	TGTGCCAGCAGCCGAGGACCCAATACGCAGTATTTT
NA	NA	TRBV6-2/TRBV6-3	TRBJ1-5	CASSYWVNQPQHF	TGTGCCAGCAGTTACTGGGTTAATCAGCCCCAGCATTTT
TRBD1	NA	TRBV12-3/TRBV12-4	TRBJ1-5	CASSLGTGGPNQPQHF	TGTGCCAGCAGTTTAGGGACAGGGGGTCCCAATCAGCCCCAGCATTTT
NA	NA	TRBV21-1	TRBJ2-7	CASSKEDNPLNEQYF	TGTGCCAGCAGCAAAGAGGACAATCCCCTAAACGAGCAGTACTTC
NA	NA	TRBV27	TRBJ2-3	CASSLSGAGWAQDTQYF	TGTGCCAGCAGTTTATCGGGGGCGGGGTGGGCACAAGATACGCAGTATTTT
TRBD2	few	TRBV15	TRBJ2-7	CATSRDWPSGSSYEQYF	TGTGCCACCAGCAGAGATTGGCCTAGCGGGAGCTCCTACGAGCAGTACTTC
NA	NA	TRBV6-1	TRBJ1-5	CASSEDGGFSNQPQHF	TGTGCCAGCAGTGAAGATGGGGGTTTCAGCAATCAGCCCCAGCATTTT
NA	many	TRBV7-2	TRBJ2-3	CASSFSLSRTDTQYF	TGTGCCAGCAGCTTTAGCCTATCTAGGACAGATACGCAGTATTTT
TRBD1	many	TRBV29-1	TRBJ2-1	CSIPGGNEQFF	TGCAGCATTCCAGGGGGCAATGAGCAGTTCTTC
NA	NA	TRBV20-1	TRBJ1-4	CSADTIRDNYEKLFF	TGCAGTGCTGATACCATCCGGGACAACTATGAAAAACTGTTTTTT
NA	NA	TRBV9	TRBJ1-5	CASSVDQGSNQPQHF	TGTGCCAGCAGCGTAGATCAGGGTAGCAATCAGCCCCAGCATTTT
NA	few	TRBV10-3	TRBJ1-3	CAIRGGPSGNTIYF	TGTGCCATCAGAGGTGGCCCCTCTGGAAACACCATATATTTT
NA	NA	TRBV5-1	TRBJ1-3	CASSLSMTESGNTIYF	TGCGCCAGCAGCTTGTCAATGACAGAGTCCGGGAACACCATATATTTT
TRBD1	many	TRBV4-2	TRBJ1-2	CASSRIGTGAPNYGYTF	TGTGCCAGCAGCCGTATCGGGACAGGGGCTCCTAACTATGGCTACACCTTC
NA	few	TRBV9	TRBJ1-5	CASTVGPGSNQPQHF	TGTGCCAGCACCGTAGGTCCGGGTAGCAATCAGCCCCAGCATTTT
TRBD1	NA	TRBV29-1	TRBJ2-7	CSVVDRVRTYEQYF	TGCAGCGTTGTCGACAGGGTGAGGACCTACGAGCAGTACTTC
TRBD2	few	TRBV3-1	TRBJ2-4	CASSGLAGEAKNIQYF	TGTGCCAGCAGTGGACTAGCGGGAGAAGCCAAAAACATTCAGTACTTC
TRBD2	NA	TRBV28	TRBJ2-5	CASSPRLTSGKETQYF	TGTGCCAGCAGTCCGCGACTAACTAGCGGGAAAGAGACCCAGTACTTC
TRBD1	NA	TRBV27	TRBJ2-1	CASSPSDRNEQFF	TGTGCCAGCAGTCCCTCGGACAGGAATGAGCAGTTCTTC
TRBD1	NA	TRBV7-2	TRBJ2-3	CASSLGGTGRYTDTQYF	TGTGCCAGCAGCTTAGGGGGGACAGGAAGGTACACAGATACGCAGTATTTT
NA	NA	TRBV28	TRBJ2-3	CASSKGASWGSWPDGTDTQYF	TGTGCCAGCAGTAAAGGCGCTAGCTGGGGGAGCTGGCCCGATGGCACAGATACGCAGTATTTT
TRBD2	NA	TRBV7-2	TRBJ2-1	CASRAEGLAGSTKQFF	TGTGCCAGCAGAGCCGAGGGACTAGCGGGATCTACTAAGCAGTTCTTC
NA	NA	TRBV28	TRBJ1-1	CASSGALTEAFF	TGTGCCAGCAGCGGGGCGCTTACTGAAGCTTTCTTT
NA	few	TRBV4-1	TRBJ2-4	CASSPQGKGAKNIQYF	TGCGCCAGCAGCCCACAGGGAAAGGGGGCCAAAAACATTCAGTACTTC
NA	many	TRBV29-1	TRBJ2-7	CSVSVAPSYEQYF	TGCAGCGTCTCCGTAGCGCCCTCCTACGAGCAGTACTTC
NA	NA	TRBV28	TRBJ2-3	CASSSLDSRRASLTDTQYF	TGTGCCAGCAGCTCCCTGGACAGCCGGAGGGCCTCCCTCACAGATACGCAGTATTTT
TRBD1	NA	TRBV20-1	TRBJ1-6	CSASPDRGPFSPLHF	TGCAGTGCTAGCCCGGACAGGGGGCCCTTTTCACCCCTCCACTTT
TRBD2	once	TRBV7-2	TRBJ2-7	CASSLDSGGAPYNEQYF	TGTGCCAGCAGCTTGGATAGCGGGGGGGCTCCGTACAATGAGCAGTACTTC
NA	NA	TRBV27	TRBJ2-2	CASSQGFRRADGELFF	TGTGCCAGCAGCCAAGGGTTTCGGAGGGCGGACGGGGAGCTGTTTTTT